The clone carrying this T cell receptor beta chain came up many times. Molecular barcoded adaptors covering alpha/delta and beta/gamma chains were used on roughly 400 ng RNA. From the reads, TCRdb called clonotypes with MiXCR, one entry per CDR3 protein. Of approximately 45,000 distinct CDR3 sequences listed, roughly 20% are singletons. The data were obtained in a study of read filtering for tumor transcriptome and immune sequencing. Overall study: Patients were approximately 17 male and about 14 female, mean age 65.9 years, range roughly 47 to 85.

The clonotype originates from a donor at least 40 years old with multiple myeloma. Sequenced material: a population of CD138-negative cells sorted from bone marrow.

The chain's CDR3 is CSARVNGQGTRTNQPQHF. Here the CDR3 DNA reads TGCAGTGCTAGAGTGAACGGACAGGGAACCCGAACGAATCAGCCCCAGCATTTT. The chain uses TRBV20-1 and TRBJ1-5; 8 bases line up with TRBD1. The germline V gene has CDR1 DFQATT and CDR2 SNEGSKA (reference sequence). This CDR3 spans 18 amino acids. V lost 1 base to trimming and J lost 4 bases; unmatched junction nucleotides: 15.